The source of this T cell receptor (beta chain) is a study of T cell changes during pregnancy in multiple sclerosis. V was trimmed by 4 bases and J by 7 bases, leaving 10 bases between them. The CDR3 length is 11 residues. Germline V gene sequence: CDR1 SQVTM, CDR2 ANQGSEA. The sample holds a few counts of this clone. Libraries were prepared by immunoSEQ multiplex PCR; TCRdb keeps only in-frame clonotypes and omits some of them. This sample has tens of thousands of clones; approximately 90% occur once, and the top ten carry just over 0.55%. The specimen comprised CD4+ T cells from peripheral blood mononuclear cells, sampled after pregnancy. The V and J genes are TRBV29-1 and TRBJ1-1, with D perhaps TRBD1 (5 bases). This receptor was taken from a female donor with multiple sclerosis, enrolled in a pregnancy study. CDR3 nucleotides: TGCAGCGTTGCCAGAAGGGGTGAAGCTTTCTTT. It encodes CSVARRGEAFF.